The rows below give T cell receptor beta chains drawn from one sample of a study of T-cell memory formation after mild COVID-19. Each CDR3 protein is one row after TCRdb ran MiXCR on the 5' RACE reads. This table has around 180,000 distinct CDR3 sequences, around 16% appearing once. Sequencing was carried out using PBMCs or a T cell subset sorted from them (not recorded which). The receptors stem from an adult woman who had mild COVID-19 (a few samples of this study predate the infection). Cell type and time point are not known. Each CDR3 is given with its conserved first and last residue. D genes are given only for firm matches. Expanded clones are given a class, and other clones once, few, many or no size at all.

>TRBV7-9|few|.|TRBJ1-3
CASSLSDLGVGTIYF
TGTGCCAGCAGCTTATCGGACTTGGGTGTGGGCACCATATATTTT
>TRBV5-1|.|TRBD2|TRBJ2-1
CASSLARTSGAYNEQFF
TGCGCCAGCAGCTTGGCGAGGACTAGCGGGGCCTACAATGAGCAGTTCTTC
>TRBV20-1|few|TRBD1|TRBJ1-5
CSALQGARQPQHF
TGCAGTGCTTTGCAGGGGGCGCGTCAGCCCCAGCATTTT
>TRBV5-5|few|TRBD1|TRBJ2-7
CASSLVTGTGEYF
TGTGCCAGCAGCTTGGTAACCGGGACAGGGGAGTACTTC
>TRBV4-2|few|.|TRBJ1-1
CASSQDTRVGTEAFF
TGTGCCAGCAGCCAAGATACGAGGGTCGGCACTGAAGCTTTCTTT
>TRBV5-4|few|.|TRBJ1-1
CASGLRDLVNTEAFF
TGTGCCAGCGGCTTGCGGGACCTGGTGAACACTGAAGCTTTCTTT
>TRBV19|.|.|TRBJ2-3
CASSGPGITDTQYF
TGTGCCAGTAGTGGGCCAGGCATCACAGATACGCAGTATTTT
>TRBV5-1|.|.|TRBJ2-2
CASAPRANTGELFF
TGCGCCAGCGCACCGAGGGCGAACACCGGGGAGCTGTTTTTT
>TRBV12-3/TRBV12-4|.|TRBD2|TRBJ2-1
CASRGVRTSVRNEQFF
TGTGCCAGCAGGGGGGTCCGGACTAGTGTTAGAAATGAGCAGTTCTTC
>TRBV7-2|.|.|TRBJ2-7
CASSPTGMTYEQYF
TGTGCCAGCAGCCCGACAGGAATGACCTACGAGCAGTACTTC
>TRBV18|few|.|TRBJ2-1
CASSTQTVENNEQFF
TGTGCCAGCTCAACTCAGACAGTAGAAAATAATGAGCAGTTCTTC
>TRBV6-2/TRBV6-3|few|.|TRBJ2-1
CASSYPRGGSTEQFF
TGTGCCAGCAGTTATCCCCGGGGAGGTAGCACTGAGCAGTTCTTC
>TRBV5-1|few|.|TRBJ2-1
CASSLEFPGMEQFF
TGCGCCAGCAGCTTGGAATTTCCGGGTATGGAGCAGTTCTTC
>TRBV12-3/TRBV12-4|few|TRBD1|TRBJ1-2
CASSTYRGNYGYTF
TGTGCCAGCAGTACTTACAGGGGCAACTATGGCTACACCTTC
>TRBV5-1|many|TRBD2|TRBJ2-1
CASSLVGLDPSNEQFF
TGCGCCAGCAGCTTGGTAGGACTAGACCCAAGCAATGAGCAGTTCTTC
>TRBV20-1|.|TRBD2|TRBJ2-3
CSATGLTSGRGTDTQYF
TGCAGTGCTACCGGCCTCACTAGCGGGAGAGGCACAGATACGCAGTATTTT
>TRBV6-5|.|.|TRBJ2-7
CASSYSLGVDEQYF
TGTGCCAGCAGTTACTCATTAGGGGTTGACGAGCAGTACTTC
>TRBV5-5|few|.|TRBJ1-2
CASSLRQPRYLRF
TGTGCCAGCAGCTTGAGACAGCCTCGCTACCTCCGCTTC
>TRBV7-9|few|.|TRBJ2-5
CASSLGGAFGETQYF
TGTGCCAGCAGCTTAGGGGGGGCTTTTGGAGAGACCCAGTACTTC